A single sample is the source of the 5 T cell receptor beta chains below, sequenced in a study of cytomegalovirus exposure and HLA in healthy donors. Primers included in the PCR were 60 Vbeta and 13 Jbeta primers. Produced via immunoSEQ multiplex PCR; TCRdb's table is partial and in-frame only. The profile shows some 91,000 clones, around 76% of them singletons. Sequenced input: PBMCs. The receptor source for this set is a man between 40 and 49 years old in good health and CMV-seropositive.

This clone has more than one count but fewer than ten. The V gene is TRBV9, the J gene TRBJ2-7; 7 bases line up with TRBD1. The CDR3 extends over 14 amino acids. CDR1 is SGDLS and CDR2 is YYNGEE in the germline V gene. After removal of 4 bases from V and 3 bases from J, the junction contained 7 bases not matched to a gene. CDR3 in amino acids: CASSPQGQNYEQYF. The CDR3 coding sequence is TGTGCCAGCAGCCCCCAGGGACAGAACTACGAGCAGTACTTC.

This rearrangement joins TRBV27 to TRBJ2-3, with 8 bases lining up with TRBD1. Germline CDR1 MNHEY, CDR2 SMNVEV (reference sequence). V lost 9 bases to trimming and J lost 0 bases; unmatched junction nucleotides: 5. The CDR3 runs 14 residues. This CDR3 is CASRTGTSTDTQYF. CDR3 coding DNA: TGTGCCAGTCGGACAGGGACAAGCACAGATACGCAGTATTTT.

This clone was picked up one time. V gene TRBV5-1 combines with J gene TRBJ1-1; TRBD1 might be the D (5 bases). Trimming shortened V by 6 bases and J by 4 bases, and 13 bases separated the two germline ends. There are 13 residues in the CDR3. In germline, CDR1 is SGHRS, CDR2 YFSETQ. The CDR3: CASMAGEVTEAFF. As DNA, the CDR3 is TGCGCCAGCATGGCGGGGGAGGTCACTGAAGCTTTCTTT.

CDR3 DNA: TGTGCCAGCAGCTTAGGCAGGTTAACCTACAATGAGCAGTTCTTC. Protein sequence: CASSLGRLTYNEQFF. The chain joins TRBV7-2 to TRBJ2-1, with D unresolved. Germline lookup yields CDR1 SGHTA and CDR2 FQGNSA. V lost 1 base to trimming and J lost 2 bases, with 9 bases between them. The CDR3 spans 15 residues. The full variable domain, rest sourced from reference TRBV7-2 and TRBJ2-1, is GAGVSQSPSNKVTEKGKDVELRCDPISGHTALYWYRQSLGQGLEFLIYFQGNSAPDKSGLPSDRFSAERTGGSVSTLTIQRTQQEDSAVYLCASSLGRLTYNEQFFGPGTRLTVL.

The chain is built from TRBV29-1 and TRBJ2-5, with 9 nucleotides matching TRBD2. The junction had 26 bases not matched to a gene; V was cut back by 7 bases and J by 2 bases. Looked up from germline, CDR1 is SQVTM and CDR2 is ANQGSEA. The CDR3 loop spans 20 amino acids. As DNA, the CDR3 is TGCAGCGCGTCCTTTGCCCTCCTGACTAGCGGAAATAGCTATCAAGAGACCCAGTACTTC. The encoded protein is CSASFALLTSGNSYQETQYF.